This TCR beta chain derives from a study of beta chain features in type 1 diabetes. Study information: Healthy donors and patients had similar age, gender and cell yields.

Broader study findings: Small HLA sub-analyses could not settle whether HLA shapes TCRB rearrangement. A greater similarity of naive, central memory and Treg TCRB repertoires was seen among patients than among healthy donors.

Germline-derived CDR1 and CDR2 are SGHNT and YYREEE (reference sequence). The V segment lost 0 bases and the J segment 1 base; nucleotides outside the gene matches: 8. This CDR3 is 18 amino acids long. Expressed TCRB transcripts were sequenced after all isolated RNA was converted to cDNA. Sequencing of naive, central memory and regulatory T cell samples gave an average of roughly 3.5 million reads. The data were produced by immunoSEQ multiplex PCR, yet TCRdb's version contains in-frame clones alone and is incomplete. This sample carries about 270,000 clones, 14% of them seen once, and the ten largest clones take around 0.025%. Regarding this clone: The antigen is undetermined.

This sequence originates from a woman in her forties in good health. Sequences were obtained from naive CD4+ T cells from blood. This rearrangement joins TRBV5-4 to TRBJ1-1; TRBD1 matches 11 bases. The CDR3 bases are TGTGCCAGCAGCTTGGCGATGGACAGGGGGCTGGGGAACACTGAAGCTTTCTTT. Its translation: CASSLAMDRGLGNTEAFF.